What follows are 19 T cell receptor beta chains derived from one specimen sequenced in a study of regulatory T cells in long-lasting Graves disease. The sample's time point: newly diagnosed GD, antithyroid drugs for less than 3 months. Generation of the TCR library employed RNA extracted from PBMCs. CDR3 regions were amplified by Arm-PCR using iRepertoire HTBI primers to build TCR beta libraries. MiXCR, run by TCRdb on the multiplex PCR reads, gives a single entry per CDR3 protein. The table includes a few hundred thousand distinct CDR3 sequences, approximately 18% detected once. These data were also reused for a study on T cells in Graves' hyperthyroidism and ophthalmopathy.

The starting material was peripheral blood mononuclear cells (PBMCs), obtained at new diagnosis, from a patient treated with antithyroid drugs. Every receptor here comes from a woman in her twenties or thirties with Graves disease.

This clonotype was detected many times. The J gene is TRBJ1-2, the V gene TRBV20-1, with unresolved D. The CDR3 is 14 amino acids. The ends were cut back, 2 bases at V and 4 bases at J, with 14 bases in the middle. The germline CDR1 and CDR2 sequences are DFQATT and SNEGSKA (reference sequence). The CDR3 DNA is TGCAGTGCTAGACCCCAGAACGGAATCTATGGCTACACCTTC. Translated: CSARPQNGIYGYTF.

This clonotype was seen at least ten times. This chain connects TRBV20-1 to TRBJ1-6; TRBD1 agrees at 7 bases. This CDR3 contains 13 residues. In germline, CDR1 is DFQATT, CDR2 SNEGSKA (reference sequence). Losses at the gene ends were 5 bases for V and 9 bases for J; bases not matched to a gene: 7. The CDR3 here is CSAEPGGRSPLHF. The DNA of the CDR3 is TGCAGTGCTGAGCCAGGGGGACGTTCACCCCTCCACTTT.

This clonotype was detected ten times or more. The rearrangement joins TRBV30 to TRBJ2-6, with a weak D call TRBD1 (5 bases). The V and J ends lost 6 bases and 1 base respectively, with 13 bases between them. The germline V gene has CDR1 GTSNPN and CDR2 SVGIG (reference sequence). The CDR3 runs to 15 residues. This CDR3 is CACPTGESGANVLTF. The CDR3, as DNA: TGTGCCTGTCCTACAGGTGAATCTGGGGCCAACGTCCTGACTTTC.

This clonotype was seen ten or more times. The chain carries TRBV29-1 and TRBJ1-1; 8 bases are a match to TRBD1. The V and J ends lost 5 bases and 2 bases, in that order; junction bases with no gene match: 7. CDR1 and CDR2 from the germline V gene are SQVTM and ANQGSEA. The CDR3 runs to 14 residues. In DNA form, the CDR3 reads TGCAGCGTTCTCCGGACAGGGAAAAACACTGAAGCTTTCTTT. Protein product: CSVLRTGKNTEAFF.

This clonotype was seen only a few times. CDR3 amino acids: CASSPKTGSGSDEQFF. As DNA, the CDR3 is TGTGCCAGCAGTCCGAAGACAGGGTCTGGGAGCGATGAGCAGTTCTTC. The V call is TRBV6-4, the J call TRBJ2-1; 7 bases are shared with TRBD1. V lost 5 bases and J lost 8; bases outside the gene matches: 15. The CDR3 is 16 amino acids. Germline CDR1 reads MRHNA; CDR2 reads SNTAGT.

The rearrangement uses TRBV28 and TRBJ1-5; D uncertain. V was shortened by 8 bases and J by 0 bases, with 14 bases between the two germline ends. Germline loops: CDR1 MDHEN, CDR2 SYDVKM. This CDR3 contains 15 residues. CDR3 bases: TGTGCCAGCCTCTCCCTGAGCATTAGCAATCAGCCCCAGCATTTT. This translates into CASLSLSISNQPQHF. Looking up the rest from reference TRBV28 and TRBJ1-5 gives the full variable domain: DVKVTQSSRYLVKRTGEKVFLECVQDMDHENMFWYRQDPGLGLRLIYFSYDVKMKEKGDIPEGYSVSREKKERFSLILESASTNQTSMYLCASLSLSISNQPQHFGDGTRLSIL.

This clonotype has at least ten counts. The rearrangement joins TRBV9 to TRBJ1-1; D is undetermined. Germline values: CDR1 SGDLS, CDR2 YYNGEE. V dropped 6 bases and J dropped 7 bases, with 22 bases sitting between them. This CDR3 spans 15 amino acids. The CDR3 DNA follows: TGTGCCAGCACCTCAGACATAGCAATGCCGCGTGAAGCTTTCTTT. This sequence encodes CASTSDIAMPREAFF.

This clonotype was recorded many times. This may arise from a read error, as a much more abundant clone is one base away. Given the absence of the conserved phenylalanine or tryptophan at the CDR3 end, a read error is likely. The genes are TRBV15 and TRBJ1-1, with unresolved D. CDR3 size: 14 residues. Between the trimmed V and J ends, which lost 4 bases and 1 base, there was a span of 10 bases. Germline V gives CDR1 LNHNV, CDR2 YYDKDF (reference sequence). CDR3 region: CATSIGDSNTEAFS. CDR3 in DNA: TGTGCCACCAGCATCGGGGATTCGAACACTGAAGCTTTCTCT.

The V gene is TRBV11-2, the J gene TRBJ1-1; D gene uncertain. The CDR3 totals 15 residues. CDR1 SGHAT and CDR2 FQNNGV come from the germline V gene. The ends were cut back, 1 base at V and 5 bases at J, with 14 bases in the middle. The CDR3 DNA reads as TGTGCCAGCAGCTTAGCTCTAACGGTAATGACTGAAGCTTTCTTT. Its translation: CASSLALTVMTEAFF.

This clonotype was observed at least ten times. This chain uses TRBV7-9 with TRBJ2-5; tentative D call: TRBD1 (6 bases). Germline assignment: CDR1 SEHNR and CDR2 FQNEAQ (reference sequence). This CDR3 comprises 16 residues. Trimming left V 0 bases short and J 5 bases short, with 16 bases between. The CDR3 coding sequence is TGTGCCAGCAGCTTAGCGCTCACAGGGTACGGCGAGACCCAGTACTTC. Protein product: CASSLALTGYGETQYF.

The chain uses TRBV28 and TRBJ2-1, with 7 bases matching TRBD2. The CDR3 is 15 residues long. Trimming removed 4 bases from V and 9 bases from J; junction bases left unmatched: 12. The V gene's germline CDR1 is MDHEN and CDR2 SYDVKM. In DNA form, the CDR3 reads TGTGCCAGCAGTTCTAGCGGTGGGGCCTATTTTGAGCAGTTCTTC. Its translation: CASSSSGGAYFEQFF.

This clonotype has a count of ten or more. The rearrangement uses TRBV27 and TRBJ1-5; D is perhaps TRBD1 (5 bases). CDR3 length: 17 residues. Germline assignment: CDR1 MNHEY and CDR2 SMNVEV (reference sequence). Trimming removed 6 bases at V and 4 bases at J, with 22 bases between. The CDR3 DNA is TGTGCCAGCAGGGCCCTTTTAGGGACGGCCTCTAATCAGCCCCAGCATTTT. Amino acids: CASRALLGTASNQPQHF.

This chain uses TRBV9 with TRBJ2-5; 7 positions match TRBD2. With V trimmed by 1 base and J by 2 bases, 8 bases remained unmatched. CDR1 is SGDLS and CDR2 is YYNGEE in the germline V gene. This CDR3 is built from 16 residues. This CDR3 reads CASSVNMREPQETQYF. Written as DNA, the CDR3 is TGTGCCAGCAGCGTAAATATGCGGGAGCCTCAAGAGACCCAGTACTTC.

This clonotype was observed a handful of times. V and J are TRBV6-1 and TRBJ2-3, with no clear D. The length of the CDR3 is 15 residues. Germline V gene lookup returns CDR1 MNHNS and CDR2 SASEGT. V was pared by 0 bases and J by 4 bases, with 11 bases between. The CDR3 sequence: CASSEAGRWADTQYF. The DNA for the CDR3 is TGTGCCAGCAGTGAAGCTGGCAGGTGGGCAGATACGCAGTATTTT.

This sequence joins TRBV12-5 and TRBJ2-5; 8 bases agree with TRBD2. The trim removed 7 bases at V and 5 bases at J, leaving 3 bases unmatched. Germline V gene lookup returns CDR1 LGHNT and CDR2 FRNRAP. The CDR3 has 12 amino acids. The CDR3 is CASAGGVETQYF. Written as DNA, the CDR3 is TGTGCTAGTGCCGGGGGGGTGGAGACCCAGTACTTC. Full variable domain (outside the CDR3, taken from reference TRBV12-5 and TRBJ2-5): DARVTQTPRHKVTEMGQEVTMRCQPILGHNTVFWYRQTMMQGLELLAYFRNRAPLDDSGMPKDRFSAEMPDATLATLKIQPSEPRDSAVYFCASAGGVETQYFGPGTRLLVL.

As regards this clonotype: A far larger clone is only one base removed, so a read error is likely. The gene calls are TRBV12-3 or TRBV12-4 and TRBJ2-1; D perhaps matches TRBD2 (6 bases). The CDR3 has 13 residues. V lost 3 bases and J 10 bases, leaving 13 bases between the germline ends. The CDR3 here is CASSLRRGYEQFF. The CDR3, as DNA: TGTGCCAGCAGTTTGCGGAGGGGCTACGAGCAGTTCTTC.

This clonotype was observed many times. The chain recombines TRBV28 with TRBJ2-7; maybe TRBD1 (7 bases). The V end lost 3 bases, the J end lost 3 bases, and 12 bases lay between the germline ends. Germline V gene lookup returns CDR1 MDHEN and CDR2 SYDVKM. The CDR3 sequence is 14 residues long. The CDR3 is CASSFRGVVYEQYF. As DNA, the CDR3 is TGTGCCAGCAGTTTCAGGGGGGTGGTCTACGAGCAGTACTTC. Based on the CDR3 plus reference TRBV28 and TRBJ2-7, the full variable domain is DVKVTQSSRYLVKRTGEKVFLECVQDMDHENMFWYRQDPGLGLRLIYFSYDVKMKEKGDIPEGYSVSREKKERFSLILESASTNQTSMYLCASSFRGVVYEQYFGPGTRLTVT.

This clonotype was counted ten times or more. The rearrangement uses TRBV12-3 or TRBV12-4 and TRBJ1-3; D gene unclear. The V end was cut by 2 bases, the J end by 4 bases, with 15 bases between. The CDR3 is 16 residues long. The CDR3 nucleotides read TGTGCCAGCAGTTTAACCAGATTATTCTCCGGAAACACCATATATTTT. Translation gives CASSLTRLFSGNTIYF.

This clonotype showed up just a few times. The V call is TRBV20-1, the J call TRBJ1-5, with D hard to call. From germline, CDR1 is DFQATT and CDR2 SNEGSKA (reference sequence). The CDR3 spans 15 residues. V gave up 5 bases and J gave up 3 bases, with 17 bases separating them. DNA for the CDR3: TGCAGTGCTCTCTTAGACGGCCGCCTCAATCAGCCCCAGCATTTT. It codes for CSALLDGRLNQPQHF.